The present entry profiles one T cell receptor beta chain with its context. Sequencing was performed with immunoSEQ multiplex PCR; in TCRdb, only in-frame clones are kept and a portion is missing. The data show 70,000 to 100,000 clones, about nine tenths seen once. This sample stems from a study of control samples from healthy donors and cancer patients. CDR1 SGHRS and CDR2 YFSETQ come from the germline V gene. The CDR3 is made up of 14 amino acids. V was pared by 4 bases and J by 8 bases, with 15 bases between. The chain joins TRBV5-1 to TRBJ1-4, with D perhaps matching TRBD1 (6 bases). The sequence came from a man in his fifties or sixties in good health. Sequenced input: blood. DNA of the CDR3: TGCGCCAGCAGCCCGACAGGAGGAATGGAAAAACTGTTTTTT. Protein: CASSPTGGMEKLFF.